This T cell receptor beta chain was sequenced during a study of cytomegalovirus exposure and HLA in healthy donors (dated by TCRdb to about 2017). About the investigation overall: An earlier analysis of around 600 of the donors reported approximately 290 Gb of sequence data and 117 million unique TCR beta sequences from roughly 200 million T cells. An early release that covered 640 HLA-typed donors contained around 300 gigabases of sequencing data and tens of millions of unique TCR sequences. Of the roughly 390 genotyped donors, 81% fell in the genetic ancestry cluster associated with self-reported Caucasian donors. The study was designed to test whether signatures of past pathogen exposure could be identified by cataloging public T cell receptors. The study used immunosequencing to profile the T cell repertoires of 666 subjects and linked those repertoires to cytomegalovirus serostatus. Besides the first cohort of roughly 660 subjects, a separate validation cohort made up of 120 different subjects was used. High-throughput TCR immunosequencing, statistical association of individual TCRs with disease status, and machine learning were combined to predict cytomegalovirus infection status. To study patterns of TCR occurrence, a later analysis re-analyzed previously published TCR beta repertoires from around 660 donors and added high-resolution HLA genotyping. The later analysis used no new phenotypic data to find candidate immune exposures, relying instead on TCR beta sequences and their occurrence across donors. An earlier analysis of fewer than 700 of the donors applied high-throughput TCR beta sequencing to assess whether each TCR beta V gene segment acted as functional or pseudogenic. Donor age, sex, ethnicity and CMV serostatus were compiled alongside the repertoire data. A later genetic analysis used genome-wide SNP genotypes for about three fifths of the roughly 700 donors, treating that subset as a discovery cohort. Every discovery cohort repertoire had been produced on one sequencing platform. HLA typing included class I and class II loci at four-digit resolution. The number of typed donors differed by locus: about 620-640 for A, B, C, DRB1 and DQB1; 500 to 550 for DQA1; approximately 600 for DPA1; and around 490 for DPB1. Four to six DR-DQ haplotypes were handled as single units for association and clustering, since linkage in the cohort was strong. Among about 360 genotyped donors of the cohort, an average of approximately 250,000 unique TCR beta nucleotide sequences were sequenced per donor, around 18% of them non-productive.

On this clone: What antigen it recognizes has not been identified. Base qualities are not at hand, and no much larger clone is one base apart.

Library creation used the immunoSEQ multiplex PCR assay. The multiplex PCR relied on a mix of 60 forward primers for TCR Vbeta segments and 13 reverse primers for TCR Jbeta segments. Amplification of the CDR3 region of rearranged TCR beta genes was performed with a multiplex PCR assay on genomic DNA. On the Illumina HiSeq System, the amplified TCR beta libraries were sequenced as 87-base-pair reads. The source study handled its data this way. In a later analysis, around 80 million unique TCR beta chains were counted across the roughly 670 repertoires, and roughly 11 million of these chains were shared by at least two donors. Raw reads were error-corrected and collapsed into unique sequences by a nearest-neighbor algorithm in which closely related sequences were merged to remove PCR and sequencing errors. To assign V, D and J gene segments, CDR3 sequences were aligned to IMGT reference sequences. For a sequence to be retained, a match of at least six nucleotides to both a V gene segment and a J gene segment was required. Rearrangements were called productive when the CDR3 lacked stop codons and stayed in frame with V and J; all others were non-productive. Following IMGT convention, CDR3 was defined as the stretch from the second conserved V-encoded cysteine to the conserved J-encoded phenylalanine. The earlier analysis of a few hundred of the donors excluded sequences that lacked an unambiguous match to a single V gene segment. In an earlier analysis of approximately 560 of the donors, a V segment was called functional when productive rearrangements were above 56.7%, and segregating when the standard deviation between donors exceeded 5%. A statistical classification framework was built for diagnosing cytomegalovirus status from the catalog of TCR beta chain sequences. A later analysis assigned V and J genes by comparing TCR nucleotide sequences with IMGT/GENE-DB human TR gene sequences. The TCRdist pipeline was used in a later analysis to assign CDR3 sequences and most-parsimonious VDJ recombination scenarios. In a later analysis, each TCR beta chain was defined by its CDR3 amino acid sequence together with its V-gene family, and reads lacking a unique V-gene family were excluded. To address suspected cross-contamination and a sequencing artifact, a later analysis removed roughly 640 highly shared, low-generation-probability nucleotide sequences. For each public chain, a later analysis derived a clonal expansion index from normalized ranks of inferred template counts within each repertoire. In a later analysis, generation probabilities were computed with a VDJ recombination model fitted to out-of-frame rearrangements, and the resulting probabilities were checked against IGoR. In a later analysis, hypergeometric tests were used to score TCR-TCR, TCR-HLA and TCR-CMV co-occurrence, with a repertoire-size bias correction applied to TCR pairs. A later analysis estimated false discovery rates by permuting HLA or CMV assignments 20 times. A later analysis grouped co-occurring TCRs with DBSCAN, adding TCRdist sequence similarity when clustering within HLA-allele-positive subsets. For co-occurrence clustering, repertoires with fewer than 30,000 or more than 120,000 public chains were excluded, along with four or five repertoires with anomalous nucleotide sharing. TCRdb obtained this table from immuneACCESS and retained in-frame rearrangements with V and J assigned. These tables miss some clones; where compared with another copy, unresolved V genes account for less than half of the shortfall, and the remainder is unexplained. V and J calls and clone size are as listed in that table; D and trimming were resolved from the DNA. This sample is represented by about 230,000 clones; 85% to 90% of them were singletons. Jointly, the top ten make up over 1% of the sample.

The cohort was made up of about 670 healthy bone marrow donors. At the time of sampling, all cohort members were nominally healthy, though unrecorded immune exposures were likely present. Of the 670 or so cohort members, roughly 300 had positive CMV serostatus and fewer than 450 had negative CMV serostatus, and CMV serostatus was not recorded for the donor. A peripheral blood sample was collected from each donor, and TCR beta sequencing was performed on peripheral blood mononuclear cells. The Qiagen DNeasy Blood Extraction Kit was used to extract genomic DNA from the blood cell samples. V is reduced by 7 bases and J by 2 bases, leaving a spacing of 8 bases between them. Taken from cysteine to phenylalanine, the CDR3 has 12 residues. Kept here is only the CDR3 DNA, which spans 36 bases and is read in frame from base 1. Via the germline V gene, CDR1 is MNHEY and CDR2 SVGAGI. Overall results and qualifications from the work: CMV serostatus was the only immune exposure information available for the cohort. While some public TCRs were present in many individuals, most TCR sequences turned up only very rarely across donors. The study gave a list of roughly 150 TCR beta chains associated with cytomegalovirus. The classifier was reported to diagnose cytomegalovirus status with high specificity and sensitivity in both the original cohort and the validation cohort. Compared with the approximately 600-donor mean, donors in an Asian-associated ancestry cluster had fewer N-insertions in productive TCRs, according to a later genetic analysis. Linkage disequilibrium might explain the correlated functional status among segregating V segments, but an unknown experimental factor could not be ruled out. Sequencing depth was assumed to be roughly uniform across donors in the presence/absence analyses, though that assumption may not hold. The cohort was sequenced for TCR beta chains only, and without alpha or paired-chain data the features that could be detected were limited. In vitro tests confirmed that a few of the cytomegalovirus-associated TCR beta chains recognize cytomegalovirus antigens. Some IMGT-functional V segments, including TRBV6-2 and TRBV6-3, could not be distinguished by the 87-base-pair reads and were therefore excluded. In a later genetic analysis, a missense DCLRE1C variant was associated with V-gene and J-gene trimming of TCR beta chains, and the association was replicated in an independent cohort. The sequencing pipeline was judged likely to have produced a cluster of highly shared sequence variants as a technical artifact. When HLA alleles, especially DR and DQ, strongly co-occurred, TCR associations were difficult to assign to individual alleles. Several of the top co-occurrence clusters appeared to be linked to parvovirus B19, influenza, CMV and Epstein-Barr virus, according to a later analysis. The authors suggested that the approach could potentially be generalized to other disease states and immunological phenotypes. In a later analysis, HLA-associated TCR beta chains were found to be more clonally expanded and to have lower generation probabilities than equally common non-associated chains. Specific HLA alleles were associated with 15,000 to 20,000 TCR beta sequences at a false discovery rate of 0.05 in a later analysis. In a later analysis, most CMV-associated TCR beta chains were found to appear HLA-restricted, with HLA associations seemingly driven largely by CMV exposure. HLA typing was unavailable for some donors at each locus, so association tests used only the typed subset. According to a later analysis, TCR association rates differed among HLA loci, with DRB1 alleles showing the most associated TCRs and HLA-C alleles showing the fewest. In an earlier analysis of approximately 590 of the donors, most TCR beta V segments appeared in productive rearrangements about 87% or about 30% of the time, broadly matching IMGT annotations. A further reported finding was that TCR beta sequences accurately predicted the HLA-A and HLA-B alleles for most subjects in the first cohort. Because counts were too low, roughly 18 rarely observed V segments, including chromosome 9 orphons, were left out of the earlier analysis of about 620 of the donors.

Sequencing was carried out using PBMCs. This receptor was obtained from a human donor in good health. The chain employs TRBV6-5 and TRBJ1-1; possibly the D gene is TRBD1, per 5 matching bases. For the CDR3, the sequence is CASTQGNTEAFF. The DNA is TGTGCCAGCACTCAGGGCAACACTGAAGCTTTCTTT.